The entry that follows covers one TCR beta chain sequence. CD4+CD25+CD127- Tregs, CD4+CD25- non-Tregs, CD4 and CD8 cells were sorted. CDR3 size: 16 residues. The V end was cut by 3 bases, the J end by 8 bases, with 20 bases between. CDR1 is SGHAT and CDR2 is FQNNGV in the germline V gene. The sample belongs to a study of Tregs in tolerant kidney transplant recipients. TCRdb's copy holds only in-frame clones and misses some; the assay was immunoSEQ multiplex PCR. The repertoire holds nearly 15,000 clones, with around 80% as singletons. The sample consisted of Tregs from blood, taken before the transplant. The V gene is TRBV11-2, the J gene TRBJ2-1, with D maybe TRBD2 (6 bases). The TCR originated in a human donor who received a combined kidney and bone marrow transplant. This CDR3 reads CASSFRTWEARDEQFF. In DNA form, the CDR3 reads TGTGCCAGCAGCTTCAGGACGTGGGAGGCCCGGGATGAGCAGTTCTTC.